The 6 T cell receptor beta chains presented below share a single source sample, sequenced in a study of blood T cell repertoires in COVID-19. Produced via immunoSEQ multiplex PCR; TCRdb's table is partial and in-frame only. The repertoire includes about 240,000 clones, roughly nine tenths of them detected once, and 6.2% sits in the top ten. What was sequenced was peripheral blood. The receptor source for this set is a man between 60 and 70 years old with acute or convalescent COVID-19.

This clone was observed a single time. This chain uses TRBV11-3 with TRBJ2-1, with 11 bases matching TRBD2. This CDR3 region has 16 residues. V lost 3 bases, J lost 7 bases, and 8 bases stayed unmatched. CDR1 and CDR2 from the germline V gene are SGHNT and YENEEA. As DNA, the CDR3 is TGTGCCAGCAGCTTGACTAGCGGGAACGTAAAGAATGAGCAGTTCTTC. Its translation is CASSLTSGNVKNEQFF.

This clone came up once. The gene calls are TRBV29-1 and TRBJ2-5; D is perhaps TRBD1 (6 bases). Between the trimmed V and J ends, which lost 6 bases and 1 base, there was a span of 12 bases. This CDR3 has 13 amino acids. CDR1 SQVTM and CDR2 ANQGSEA come from the germline V gene. The CDR3 sequence: CSVNQGSQETQYF. DNA for the CDR3: TGCAGCGTCAACCAGGGGTCCCAAGAGACCCAGTACTTC.

The chain uses TRBV7-6 and TRBJ1-1, with D possibly being TRBD1 (6 bases). CDR3 length: 16 residues. CDR1 is SGHVS and CDR2 is FNYEAQ in the germline V gene. Trimming took off 5 bases at V and 5 bases at J, with 21 bases between the two ends. DNA of the CDR3: TGTGCCAGCAGCCCTACAGGGTATGATAGAGGAACTGAAGCTTTCTTT. Translated: CASSPTGYDRGTEAFF.

A single count supports this clone. This rearrangement joins TRBV20-1 to TRBJ2-2; TRBD2 matches 7 bases. This CDR3 region has 13 residues. J gave up 8 bases and V 3 bases, and 6 bases lay outside the gene matches. Germline-derived CDR1 and CDR2 are DFQATT and SNEGSKA (reference sequence). This chain's CDR3 is CSASLAVKGELFF. CDR3 coding DNA: TGCAGTGCTAGTCTAGCGGTTAAAGGGGAGCTGTTTTTT.

This clone was detected only a few times. The CDR3 here is CASSRSAGQPQHF. CDR3 DNA sequence: TGTGCCAGCAGCCGGTCTGCAGGGCAGCCCCAGCATTTT. The rearrangement links TRBV11-3 to TRBJ1-5, with a possible D match to TRBD1 (5 bases). Germline V lookup: CDR1 SGHNT, CDR2 YENEEA. The V end lost 5 bases, the J end lost 7 bases, and 12 bases lay between the germline ends. The CDR3 is 13 residues long. Filled out from reference TRBV11-3 and TRBJ1-5, the complete variable domain reads EAGVVQSPRYKIIEKKQPVAFWCNPISGHNTLYWYLQNLGQGPELLIRYENEEAVDDSQLPKDRFSAERLKGVDSTLKIQPAELGDSAVYLCASSRSAGQPQHFGDGTRLSIL.

The chain uses TRBV7-3 and TRBJ2-1; weak D call: TRBD2 (5 bases). Germline V gene sequence: CDR1 SGHTA, CDR2 FQGTGA. V gave up 4 bases and J gave up 9 bases, with 19 bases separating them. The CDR3 has 15 residues. The CDR3 reads CASSSNSGTGLEQFF. In DNA, the CDR3 is TGTGCCAGCAGCTCAAACAGCGGAACCGGTCTTGAGCAGTTCTTC.